What follows describes a single TCR beta chain. The CDR3 loop spans 14 amino acids. The V end lost 2 bases, the J end lost 6 bases, and 11 bases lay between the germline ends. Germline loops: CDR1 KGHSH, CDR2 LQKENI. Data came from immunoSEQ multiplex PCR; TCRdb stores just in-frame clones and leaves some out. This table has some 300,000 clones, about 90% appearing once. This sample was taken from a study of blood T cell repertoires in COVID-19. Study-level background: PBMCs, B-cell-depleted T cells, or T cells were the source of the cDNA or gDNA that made up the material.

Those enrolled in Seattle joined during active infection and were followed longitudinally afterward. The TCR originated in a middle-aged woman with COVID-19, enrolled during active disease. This rearrangement joins TRBV18 to TRBJ1-5; D may be TRBD1 (5 bases). The sample consisted of peripheral blood. The CDR3: CASSPGGGAQPQHF. The CDR3 nucleotides are TGTGCCAGCTCACCAGGGGGGGGAGCTCAGCCCCAGCATTTT.